These 21 T cell receptor beta chains originate from one sample sequenced in a study of T cells in Graves' hyperthyroidism and ophthalmopathy. Regions amplified from RNA transcripts were the TCR beta CDR3 regions. HTBI primers were used for first-round RT-PCR of the TCR CDR3. TCRdb independently ran MiXCR on the multiplex PCR reads; one entry per CDR3 protein. Of 350,000 to 400,000 distinct CDR3 sequences in the sample, around 14% were seen once. Sequenced material: blood. Receptors were obtained from a woman in her fifties or sixties with Graves' hyperthyroidism.

By sample share, this clonotype is medium-sized (0.01 to 0.1%). V and J are TRBV11-2 and TRBJ2-1, with TRBD1 matching over 8 bases. The CDR3 has 15 residues. V lost 5 bases, J lost 3 bases, and 6 bases stayed unmatched. CDR1 is SGHAT, CDR2 FQNNGV, per germline. The CDR3 reads CASSVDRAVYNEQFF. The DNA of the CDR3 is TGTGCCAGCAGCGTGGACAGGGCTGTCTACAATGAGCAGTTCTTC. The whole variable domain, filled in from reference TRBV11-2 and TRBJ2-1, reads EAGVAQSPRYKIIEKRQSVAFWCNPISGHATLYWYQQILGQGPKLLIQFQNNGVVDDSQLPKDRFSAERLKGVDSTLKIQPAKLEDSAVYLCASSVDRAVYNEQFFGPGTRLTVL.

This clonotype was recorded a few times. The J gene is TRBJ2-1, the V gene TRBV6-5, with D possibly being TRBD1 or TRBD2 (5 bases each). Trimming left V 2 bases short and J 7 bases short, with 12 bases between. Germline V CDR1 and CDR2: MNHEY, SVGAGI. The CDR3 sequence is 14 residues long. The CDR3 DNA reads TGTGCCAGCAGTTACGAGGGGATGGGTAATGAGCAGTTCTTC. Translated: CASSYEGMGNEQFF.

This clonotype was seen many times. CDR3 protein: CASSHPYRDRVEKLFF. The CDR3, as DNA: TGTGCCAGCAGCCACCCCTACCGGGACAGGGTTGAAAAACTGTTTTTT. The rearrangement links TRBV7-8 to TRBJ1-4; the match to TRBD1 covers 9 bases. V trimming: 5 bases; J trimming: 7 bases; junction bases outside the gene matches: 11. This CDR3 has 16 amino acids. Per germline, CDR1 SGHVS and CDR2 FQNEAQ. The whole variable domain, remainder taken from reference TRBV7-8 and TRBJ1-4, is GAGVSQSPRYKVAKRGQDVALRCDPISGHVSLFWYQQALGQGPEFLTYFQNEAQLDKSGLPSDRFFAERPEGSVSTLKIQRTQQEDSAVYLCASSHPYRDRVEKLFFGSGTQLSVL.

This clonotype was detected a few times. The chain is built from TRBV12-3 or TRBV12-4 and TRBJ1-2, with 10 bases that match TRBD1. The trim removed 5 bases at V and 5 bases at J, leaving 8 bases unmatched. This CDR3 spans 15 amino acids. CDR3 amino acids: CASSRGQGFGYGYTF. Written as DNA, the CDR3 is TGTGCCAGCAGTAGGGGACAGGGGTTTGGATATGGCTACACCTTC.

V and J are TRBV20-1 and TRBJ2-5, with 14 positions matching TRBD2. In germline, CDR1 is DFQATT, CDR2 SNEGSKA (reference sequence). J gave up 5 bases and V 7 bases, and 3 bases lay outside the gene matches. The CDR3 sequence is 13 residues long. The CDR3 region has the DNA TGCAGTGGACTAGCGGGAGGGACCGAGACCCAGTACTTC. As protein: CSGLAGGTETQYF.

The CDR3 DNA sequence: TGTGCCAGCAGTTCGCAGGTGACCCCTTCGGGAGCTTTCTTT. This codes for CASSSQVTPSGAFF. V gene TRBV6-1 combines with J gene TRBJ1-1; D is ambiguous. Germline V gene data show CDR1 as MNHNS and CDR2 as SASEGT. This CDR3 contains 14 residues. The V and J ends lost 5 bases and 10 bases respectively, with 20 bases between them.

This clonotype was counted between two and nine times. This chain links TRBV19 with TRBJ2-7, with D maybe TRBD2 (5 bases). The ends were cut back, 3 bases at V and 4 bases at J, with 16 bases in the middle. Germline-derived CDR1 and CDR2 are LNHDA and SQIVND (reference sequence). This CDR3 comprises 15 residues. The chain's CDR3 is CASSIRGPGLYEQYF. In DNA form, the CDR3 reads TGTGCCAGTAGTATTCGCGGGCCGGGTTTATACGAGCAGTACTTC.

This clonotype was counted only a few times. The gene calls are TRBV5-4 and TRBJ1-1, with TRBD1 matching 7 bases. Germline assignment: CDR1 SGHNT and CDR2 YYREEE (reference sequence). The trim removed 4 bases at V and 1 base at J, leaving 16 bases unmatched. This CDR3 has 18 residues. CDR3 amino acids: CASSPAKGGRGGNTEAFF. Written as DNA, the CDR3 is TGTGCCAGCAGCCCGGCAAAGGGGGGCAGGGGGGGGAACACTGAAGCTTTCTTT.

The V call is TRBV14, the J call TRBJ1-4; D remains unclear. Germline values: CDR1 SGHDN, CDR2 FVKESK. The CDR3 spans 13 residues. V dropped 0 bases and J dropped 10 bases, with 9 bases sitting between them. DNA for the CDR3: TGTGCCAGCAGCCAAGACTCAGGCCGAAAACTGTTTTTT. It translates to CASSQDSGRKLFF. Full variable domain (outside the CDR3, taken from reference TRBV14 and TRBJ1-4): EAGVTQFPSHSVIEKGQTVTLRCDPISGHDNLYWYRRVMGKEIKFLLHFVKESKQDESGMPNNRFLAERTGGTYSTLKVQPAELEDSGVYFCASSQDSGRKLFFGSGTQLSVL.

A few counts support this clonotype. A much larger clone lies one base from this, so it may be a read error. Because the CDR3 is missing its conserved closing phenylalanine or tryptophan, this is likely a read error. J is TRBJ1-1 and V is TRBV3-1; unclear D gene. CDR1 and CDR2 (germline): LGHDT, YNNKEL (reference sequence). V lost 1 base, J lost 5 bases, and 8 bases lay in between. The CDR3 covers 13 residues. The CDR3 DNA follows: TGTGCCAGCAGCCAAGTGGAGAGGACTGAAGCTTTCCTT. It is translated as CASSQVERTEAFL.

This clonotype was recorded many times. Compared with germline, one end of the junction differs, possibly owing to a read error. The chain has TRBV7-2 and TRBJ2-2; 9 bases map to TRBD1. This CDR3 spans 15 amino acids. CDR1 and CDR2 (germline): SGHTA, FQGNSA. CDR3 region: CASSSRQGGNGELFF. CDR3 nucleotide sequence: TGTGCCAGCAGCTCGAGACAGGGGGGTAACGGGGAGCTATTTTTT.

This clonotype has just a few counts. This chain joins TRBV5-4 and TRBJ2-7; the D gene is possibly TRBD2 (6 bases). CDR1 is SGHNT and CDR2 is YYREEE in the germline V gene (reference sequence). This CDR3 spans 15 amino acids. The V gene lost 1 base and the J gene lost 0 bases, with 11 bases spanning the gap. The CDR3 loop reads CASSLPAGNSYEQYF. As DNA, the CDR3 is TGTGCCAGCAGCTTGCCAGCGGGTAACTCCTACGAGCAGTACTTC. The full variable domain, in which reference TRBV5-4 and TRBJ2-7 provide the parts outside the CDR3, is ETGVTQSPTHLIKTRGQQVTLRCSSQSGHNTVSWYQQALGQGPQFIFQYYREEENGRGNFPPRFSGLQFPNYSSELNVNALELDDSALYLCASSLPAGNSYEQYFGPGTRLTVT.

Of note for this clonotype: A much larger clone differs by one base, so this may be a read error. The chain couples TRBV12-3 or TRBV12-4 to TRBJ1-2; TRBD1 matches at 7 bases. This CDR3 is 13 amino acids long. V lost 4 bases, J lost 10 bases, and 9 bases stayed unmatched. CDR3 nucleotide sequence: TGTGCCAGCAGTTCACAGGGGCTGGTTGACTACACCTTC. Amino acid sequence: CASSSQGLVDYTF.

This clonotype was counted many times. The V gene is TRBV2, the J gene TRBJ2-7; D is unclear. This CDR3 spans 15 amino acids. CDR1 is SNHLY, CDR2 FYNNEI, per germline. V lost 2 bases and J lost 1, with 12 bases in between. CDR3 DNA sequence: TGTGCCAGCAGTGAAATAATTTGGGGATCCTACGAGCAGTACTTC. It translates to CASSEIIWGSYEQYF.

This clonotype showed up just a few times. This chain links TRBV29-1 with TRBJ1-2; D may be TRBD1 (6 bases). V lost 4 bases and J lost 4, with 10 bases in between. Germline CDR1 SQVTM, CDR2 ANQGSEA. The CDR3 covers 12 residues. DNA of the CDR3: TGCAGCGTTGCCAGGGGCCGCTATGGCTACACCTTC. Its translation is CSVARGRYGYTF.

The CDR3 is CASRTQGTTEAFF. CDR3 DNA sequence: TGTGCCAGCAGGACACAGGGGACCACTGAAGCTTTCTTT. This rearrangement joins TRBV12-3 or TRBV12-4 to TRBJ1-1, with 7 bases identical to TRBD1. The ends lost 6 bases at V and 4 bases at J; junction bases unmatched: 5. This CDR3 has 13 residues.

This clonotype appeared a few times. The V call is TRBV7-9, the J call TRBJ2-2; no clear D. The CDR3 is 15 amino acids. V was cut by 2 bases and J by 2 bases, with 9 bases left in between. Germline V gene lookup returns CDR1 SEHNR and CDR2 FQNEAQ (reference sequence). The CDR3 region is CASSLMSQNTGELFF. DNA of the CDR3: TGTGCCAGCAGCTTAATGTCACAAAACACCGGGGAGCTGTTTTTT.

This clonotype has ten or more counts. This chain connects TRBV2 to TRBJ2-3; 7 nucleotides match TRBD2. The CDR3 consists of 15 residues. V lost 6 bases and J lost 1; bases outside the gene matches: 7. Germline values: CDR1 SNHLY, CDR2 FYNNEI. The CDR3 is CASREREGGTDTQYF. The CDR3, as DNA: TGTGCCAGCAGAGAGCGGGAAGGGGGCACAGATACGCAGTATTTT.

This clonotype turned up a few times. The chain has TRBV19 and TRBJ2-7, with D unclear. Germline-derived CDR1 and CDR2 are LNHDA and SQIVND (reference sequence). The CDR3 has 16 residues. V lost 1 base to trimming and J lost 4 bases, with 17 bases between them. CDR3 sequence (DNA): TGTGCCAGTAGTATAGGGGTGTCTCGAGACGGGTACGAGCAGTACTTC. It encodes CASSIGVSRDGYEQYF.

This clonotype was counted ten times or more. The J gene is TRBJ2-1, the V gene TRBV7-9; 9 bases fit TRBD1. V gave up 5 bases and J gave up 6 bases; unmatched junction bases: 5. CDR1 is SEHNR and CDR2 is FQNEAQ in the germline V gene (reference sequence). This CDR3 region has 14 residues. As DNA, the CDR3 is TGTGCCAGCAGCGCCGGGACAGGGAGCAATGAGCAGTTCTTC. It translates to CASSAGTGSNEQFF.

This clonotype was seen ten or more times. This chain connects TRBV20-1 to TRBJ2-5, with D perhaps matching TRBD2 (6 bases). The germline CDR1 and CDR2 sequences are DFQATT and SNEGSKA (reference sequence). The V end was cut by 4 bases, the J end by 2 bases, with 17 bases between. This CDR3 is 15 amino acids long. The CDR3 loop is CSATLASAGQETQYF. The CDR3, as DNA: TGCAGTGCTACTCTGGCTTCCGCGGGGCAAGAGACCCAGTACTTC.